This paragraph reports one TCR beta chain. Its matching antigen is unknown. Profiling relied on immunoSEQ multiplex PCR, and the TCRdb table lists in-frame clones only, not all of them. In the table there are roughly 20,000 clones, about 72% of which are singletons. The unexposed donors gave CD4+ T cells in about 2011-2019, prior to COVID-19. CD4+ T cells were isolated from the cells after more than 8 days of culture. This entry comes from a study of CD4 T cells in relation to SARS-CoV-2 and coronaviruses. V was pared by 4 bases and J by 0 bases, with 11 bases between. Germline-derived CDR1 and CDR2 are SGHNT and YYREEE (reference sequence). The CDR3 spans 14 residues.

Sequences were obtained from CD4+ T cells from PBMCs, cultured in vitro. The chain uses TRBV5-4 and TRBJ2-7, with D possibly being TRBD1 (5 bases). The receptor comes from a human donor in good health. CDR3 DNA sequence: TGTGCCAGCAGCAAGGACAAGGCCTCCTACGAGCAGTACTTC. This sequence encodes CASSKDKASYEQYF.